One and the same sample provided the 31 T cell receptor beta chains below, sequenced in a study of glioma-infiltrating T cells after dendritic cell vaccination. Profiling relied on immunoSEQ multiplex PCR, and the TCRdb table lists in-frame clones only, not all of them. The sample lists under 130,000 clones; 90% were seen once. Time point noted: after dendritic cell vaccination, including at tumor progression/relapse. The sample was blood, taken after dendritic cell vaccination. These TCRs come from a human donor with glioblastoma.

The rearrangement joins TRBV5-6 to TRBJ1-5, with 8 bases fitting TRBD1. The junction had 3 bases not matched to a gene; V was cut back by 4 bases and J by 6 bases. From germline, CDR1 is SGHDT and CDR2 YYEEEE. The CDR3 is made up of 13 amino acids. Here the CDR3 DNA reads TGTGCCAGCAGCAGACAGGGGATTCAGCCCCAGCATTTT. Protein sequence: CASSRQGIQPQHF.

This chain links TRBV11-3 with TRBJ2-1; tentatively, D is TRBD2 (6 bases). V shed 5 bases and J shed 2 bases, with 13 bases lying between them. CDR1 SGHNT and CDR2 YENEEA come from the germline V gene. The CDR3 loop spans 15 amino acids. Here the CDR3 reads CASSPLSGPYNEQFF. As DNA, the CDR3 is TGTGCCAGCAGCCCATTGAGCGGGCCCTACAATGAGCAGTTCTTC.

DNA of the CDR3: TGCGCCAGCAGCCAAAAAACAGACAGCCACTATGGCTACACCTTC. It yields the protein CASSQKTDSHYGYTF. The chain carries TRBV4-1 and TRBJ1-2; D perhaps matches TRBD1 (5 bases). The CDR3 is made up of 15 amino acids. CDR1 MGHRA and CDR2 YSYEKL come from the germline V gene. V shed 2 bases and J shed 3 bases, with 13 bases lying between them.

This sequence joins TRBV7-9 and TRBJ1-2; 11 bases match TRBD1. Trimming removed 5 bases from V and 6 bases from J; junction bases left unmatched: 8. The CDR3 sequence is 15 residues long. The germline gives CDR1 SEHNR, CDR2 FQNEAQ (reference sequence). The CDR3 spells CASSGQDRGLDGYTF. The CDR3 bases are TGTGCCAGCAGCGGCCAGGACAGGGGGCTCGATGGCTACACCTTC.

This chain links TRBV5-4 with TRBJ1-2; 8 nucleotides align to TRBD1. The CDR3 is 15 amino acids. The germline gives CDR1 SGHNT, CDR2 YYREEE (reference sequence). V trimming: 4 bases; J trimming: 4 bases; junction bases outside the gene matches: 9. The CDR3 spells CASSRAQGATYGYTF. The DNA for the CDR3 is TGTGCCAGCAGCCGGGCCCAGGGGGCCACCTATGGCTACACCTTC.

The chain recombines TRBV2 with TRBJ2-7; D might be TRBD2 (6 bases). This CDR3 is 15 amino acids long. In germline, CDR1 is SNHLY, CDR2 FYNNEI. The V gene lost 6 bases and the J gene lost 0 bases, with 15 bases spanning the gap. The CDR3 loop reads CASSPGDSSSYEQYF. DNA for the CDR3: TGTGCCAGCAGCCCCGGGGACTCAAGCTCCTACGAGCAGTACTTC.

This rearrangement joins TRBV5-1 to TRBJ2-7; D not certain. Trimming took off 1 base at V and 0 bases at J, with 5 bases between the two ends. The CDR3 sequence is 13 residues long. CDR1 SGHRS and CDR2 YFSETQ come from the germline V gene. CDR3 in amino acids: CASSLTASYEQYF. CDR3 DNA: TGCGCCAGCAGCTTGACAGCCTCCTACGAGCAGTACTTC.

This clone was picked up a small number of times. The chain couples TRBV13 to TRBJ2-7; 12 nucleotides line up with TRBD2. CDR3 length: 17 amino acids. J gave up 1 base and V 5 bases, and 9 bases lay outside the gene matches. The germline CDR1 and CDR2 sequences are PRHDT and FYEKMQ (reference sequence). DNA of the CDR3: TGTGCCAGCAGCCCCCGAGGGACTAGCGGGTTATCCTACGAGCAGTACTTC. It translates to CASSPRGTSGLSYEQYF. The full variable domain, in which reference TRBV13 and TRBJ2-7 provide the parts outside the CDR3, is AAGVIQSPRHLIKEKRETATLKCYPIPRHDTVYWYQQGPGQDPQFLISFYEKMQSDKGSIPDRFSAQQFSDYHSELNMSSLELGDSALYFCASSPRGTSGLSYEQYFGPGTRLTVT.

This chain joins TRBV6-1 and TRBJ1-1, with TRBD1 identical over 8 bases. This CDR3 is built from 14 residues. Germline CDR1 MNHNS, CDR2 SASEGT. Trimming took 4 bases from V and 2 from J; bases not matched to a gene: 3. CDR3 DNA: TGTGCCAGCAGTGTTGGGACAGGCAACACTGAAGCTTTCTTT. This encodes CASSVGTGNTEAFF.

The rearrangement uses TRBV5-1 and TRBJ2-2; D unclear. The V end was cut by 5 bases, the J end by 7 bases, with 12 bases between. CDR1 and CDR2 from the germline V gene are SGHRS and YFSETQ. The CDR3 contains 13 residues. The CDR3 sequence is CASRASSGGELFF. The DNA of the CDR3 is TGCGCCAGCAGGGCCTCATCGGGCGGGGAGCTGTTTTTT.

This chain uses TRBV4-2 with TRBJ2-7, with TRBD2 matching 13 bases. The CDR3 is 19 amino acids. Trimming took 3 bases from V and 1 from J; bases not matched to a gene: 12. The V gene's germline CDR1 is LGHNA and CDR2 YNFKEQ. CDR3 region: CASSQAAGMGLAGSYEQYF. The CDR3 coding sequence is TGTGCCAGCAGCCAGGCCGCTGGGATGGGACTAGCGGGGTCCTACGAGCAGTACTTC.

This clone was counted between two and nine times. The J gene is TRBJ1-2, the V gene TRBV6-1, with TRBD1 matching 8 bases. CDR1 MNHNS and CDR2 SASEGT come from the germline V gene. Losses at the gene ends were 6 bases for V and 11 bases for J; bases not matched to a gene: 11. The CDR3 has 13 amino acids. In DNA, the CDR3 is TGTGCCAGCAGGTTGGAGACAGGGGTTTCGTACACCTTC. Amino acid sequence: CASRLETGVSYTF.

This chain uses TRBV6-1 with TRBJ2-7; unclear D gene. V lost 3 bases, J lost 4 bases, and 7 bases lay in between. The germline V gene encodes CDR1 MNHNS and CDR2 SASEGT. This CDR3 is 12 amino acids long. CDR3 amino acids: CASSEAVYEQYF. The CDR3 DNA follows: TGTGCCAGCAGTGAGGCAGTTTACGAGCAGTACTTC.

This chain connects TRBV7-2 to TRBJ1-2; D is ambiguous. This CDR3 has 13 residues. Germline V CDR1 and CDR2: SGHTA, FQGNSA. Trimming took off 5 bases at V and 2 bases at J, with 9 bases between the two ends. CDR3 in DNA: TGTGCCAGCAGCCTCGGAGGGAACTATGGCTACACCTTC. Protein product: CASSLGGNYGYTF.

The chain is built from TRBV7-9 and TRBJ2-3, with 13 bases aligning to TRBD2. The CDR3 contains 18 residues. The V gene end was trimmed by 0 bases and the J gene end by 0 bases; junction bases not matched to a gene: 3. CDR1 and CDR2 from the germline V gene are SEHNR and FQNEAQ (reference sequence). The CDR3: CASSLARTSGGSTDTQYF. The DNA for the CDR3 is TGTGCCAGCAGCTTAGCTCGGACTAGCGGGGGCAGCACAGATACGCAGTATTTT.

DNA of the CDR3: TGCGCCAGCAGTGCGACAGGCATTTATCAGCCCCAGCATTTT. This sequence encodes CASSATGIYQPQHF. The chain is built from TRBV10-2 and TRBJ1-5; tentatively, D is TRBD1 (6 bases). Trimming removed 4 bases from V and 5 bases from J, with 12 bases in between. Per germline, CDR1 WSHSY and CDR2 SAAADI. The CDR3 is made up of 14 amino acids.

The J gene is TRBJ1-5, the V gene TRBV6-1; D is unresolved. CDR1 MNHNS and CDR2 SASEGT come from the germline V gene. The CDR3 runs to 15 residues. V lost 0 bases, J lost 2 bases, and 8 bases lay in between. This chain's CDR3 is CASSEAPRGNQPQHF. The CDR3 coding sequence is TGTGCCAGCAGTGAAGCCCCCCGGGGCAATCAGCCCCAGCATTTT.

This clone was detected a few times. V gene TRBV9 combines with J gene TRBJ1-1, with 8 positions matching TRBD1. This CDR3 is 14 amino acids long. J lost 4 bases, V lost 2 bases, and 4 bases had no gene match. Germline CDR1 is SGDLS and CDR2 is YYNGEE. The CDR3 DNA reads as TGTGCCAGCAGCGTTGGACAGGGAGGCACTGAAGCTTTCTTT. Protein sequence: CASSVGQGGTEAFF. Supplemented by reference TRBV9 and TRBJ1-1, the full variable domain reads DSGVTQTPKHLITATGQRVTLRCSPRSGDLSVYWYQQSLDQGLQFLIQYYNGEERAKGNILERFSAQQFPDLHSELNLSSLELGDSALYFCASSVGQGGTEAFFGQGTRLTVV.

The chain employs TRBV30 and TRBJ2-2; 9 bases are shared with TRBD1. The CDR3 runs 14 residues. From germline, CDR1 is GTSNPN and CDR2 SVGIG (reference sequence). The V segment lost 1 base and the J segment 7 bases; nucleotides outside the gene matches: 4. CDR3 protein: CAWSGTGEGGELFF. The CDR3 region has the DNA TGTGCCTGGAGTGGGACAGGGGAGGGCGGGGAGCTGTTTTTT.

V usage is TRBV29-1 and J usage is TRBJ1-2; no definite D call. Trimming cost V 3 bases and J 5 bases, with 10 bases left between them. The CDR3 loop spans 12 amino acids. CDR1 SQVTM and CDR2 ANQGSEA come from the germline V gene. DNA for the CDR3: TGCAGCGTTGAGGGCCGATCGTATGGCTACACCTTC. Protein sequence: CSVEGRSYGYTF.

The CDR3, as DNA: TGCAGCGTCGCTACGGCTAGCGGGAGGTCCGATACGCAGTATTTT. The encoded protein is CSVATASGRSDTQYF. The chain joins TRBV29-1 to TRBJ2-3, with TRBD2 matching 11 bases. Germline CDR1 SQVTM, CDR2 ANQGSEA. The CDR3 is made up of 15 amino acids. After removal of 6 bases from V and 6 bases from J, the junction contained 11 bases not matched to a gene.

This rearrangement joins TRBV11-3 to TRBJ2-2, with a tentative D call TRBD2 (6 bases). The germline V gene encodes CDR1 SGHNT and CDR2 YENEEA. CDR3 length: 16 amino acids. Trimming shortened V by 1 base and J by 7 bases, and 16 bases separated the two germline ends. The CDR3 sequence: CASSLAGVVRVGELFF. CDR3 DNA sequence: TGTGCCAGCAGCTTAGCGGGAGTTGTCCGGGTCGGGGAGCTGTTTTTT.

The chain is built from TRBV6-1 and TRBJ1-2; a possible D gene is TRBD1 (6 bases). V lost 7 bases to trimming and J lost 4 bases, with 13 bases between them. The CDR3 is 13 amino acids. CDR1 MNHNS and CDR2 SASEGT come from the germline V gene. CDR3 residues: CASIAGGGYGYTF. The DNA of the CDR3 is TGTGCCAGCATTGCGGGGGGCGGCTATGGCTACACCTTC.

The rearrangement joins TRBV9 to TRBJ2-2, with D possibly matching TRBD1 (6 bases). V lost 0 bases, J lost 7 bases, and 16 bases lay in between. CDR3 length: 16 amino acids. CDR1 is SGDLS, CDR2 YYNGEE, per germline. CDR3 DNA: TGTGCCAGCAGCGTAGAAGTGGGGACATTAAGCGGGGAGCTGTTTTTT. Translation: CASSVEVGTLSGELFF.

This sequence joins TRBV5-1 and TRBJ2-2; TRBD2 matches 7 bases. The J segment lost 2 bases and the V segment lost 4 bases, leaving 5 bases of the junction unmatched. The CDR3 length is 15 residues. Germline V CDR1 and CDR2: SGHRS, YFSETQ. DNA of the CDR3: TGCGCCAGCAGCCCGAGACTAGCCAACACCGGGGAGCTGTTTTTT. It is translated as CASSPRLANTGELFF.

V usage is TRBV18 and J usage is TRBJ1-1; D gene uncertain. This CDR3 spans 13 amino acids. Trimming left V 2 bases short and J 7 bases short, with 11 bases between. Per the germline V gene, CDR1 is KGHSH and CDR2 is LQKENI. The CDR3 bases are TGTGCCAGCTCACCATACGGGGAAGATGAAGCTTTCTTT. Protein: CASSPYGEDEAFF.

The CDR3 DNA follows: TGCGCCAGCAGCTACGGGTATACAGGGGCCCCCCCCTATGGCTACACCTTC. It encodes CASSYGYTGAPPYGYTF. V gene TRBV5-1 combines with J gene TRBJ1-2; 7 bases align to TRBD1. The trim removed 3 bases at V and 4 bases at J, leaving 15 bases unmatched. The germline V gene encodes CDR1 SGHRS and CDR2 YFSETQ. The CDR3 is 17 amino acids. The full variable domain, rest sourced from reference TRBV5-1 and TRBJ1-2, is KAGVTQTPRYLIKTRGQQVTLSCSPISGHRSVSWYQQTPGQGLQFLFEYFSETQRNKGNFPGRFSGRQFSNSRSEMNVSTLELGDSALYLCASSYGYTGAPPYGYTFGSGTRLTVV.

The CDR3 protein is CASNHLTGEGWTGELFF. The CDR3 DNA sequence: TGTGCCAGCAACCATTTAACAGGGGAAGGTTGGACCGGGGAGCTGTTTTTT. V is TRBV28 and J is TRBJ2-2, with 7 bases fitting TRBD1. Looked up from germline, CDR1 is MDHEN and CDR2 is SYDVKM. The ends lost 7 bases at V and 5 bases at J; junction bases unmatched: 16. The CDR3 contains 17 residues.

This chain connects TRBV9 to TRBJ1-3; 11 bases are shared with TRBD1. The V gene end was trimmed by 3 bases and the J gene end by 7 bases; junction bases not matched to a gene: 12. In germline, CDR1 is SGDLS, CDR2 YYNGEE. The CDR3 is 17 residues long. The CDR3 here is CASSAHFGQGAENTIYF. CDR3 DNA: TGTGCCAGCAGCGCCCATTTTGGACAGGGGGCAGAGAACACCATATATTTT.

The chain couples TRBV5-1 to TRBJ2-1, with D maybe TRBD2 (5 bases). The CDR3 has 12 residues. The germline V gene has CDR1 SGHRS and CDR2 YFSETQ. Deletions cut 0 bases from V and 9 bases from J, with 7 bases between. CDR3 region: CASSLAGGEQFF. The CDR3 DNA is TGCGCCAGCAGCTTGGCCGGAGGTGAGCAGTTCTTC.

CDR3 amino acids: CASSNGGGNTEAFF. CDR3 coding DNA: TGTGCCAGCAGCAACGGGGGGGGGAACACTGAAGCTTTCTTT. The chain links TRBV7-8 to TRBJ1-1; D may be TRBD1 (5 bases). The ends were cut back, 5 bases at V and 1 base at J, with 11 bases in the middle. The CDR3 spans 14 residues. Germline CDR1 reads SGHVS; CDR2 reads FQNEAQ.